This is a list of T cell receptor beta chains from one sample in a study of OX40 agonist ivuxolimab in advanced cancers. This table comes from immunoSEQ multiplex PCR, and its TCRdb copy is limited to in-frame clones, with some not included. The repertoire holds tens of thousands of clones, 83% seen once, with roughly 1.4% in the top ten. The sample in question was CD4+ or CD8+ T cells sorted from blood, obtained in a trial of the OX40 agonist ivuxolimab. Source of these receptors: an adult with an advanced solid tumor such as melanoma, head and neck, liver or kidney cancer. Each CDR3 is given with its conserved first and last residue. Fields, in order: V gene, clone size, J gene, D gene, CDR3 length, CDR3 DNA, CDR3 protein. D genes are given only for firm matches. Not all rows give a size; the values are once, few, many and, for expanded clones, a class.

TRBV23-1	.	TRBJ1-4	TRBD1	15	TGCGCCAGCAGTCGGGGGGACAGGGGGAGCGAAAAACTGTTTTTT	CASSRGDRGSEKLFF
TRBV7-2	few	TRBJ2-2	.	13	TGTGCCAGCAGCTCCACATATACAGGGGAGCTGTTTTTT	CASSSTYTGELFF
TRBV4-2	once	TRBJ1-1	.	15	TGTGCCAGCAGCCAAGAACCCGGACGTTATCCTGAAGCTTTCTTT	CASSQEPGRYPEAFF
TRBV7-6	.	TRBJ2-4	.	19	TGTGCCAGCAGCTTAGATGCCCGACAGGGAGGGTTTCTTAAAAACATTCAGTACTTC	CASSLDARQGGFLKNIQYF
TRBV29-1	.	TRBJ2-6	.	12	TGCAGCGTCTCCTCTGGGGCCAACGTCCTGACTTTC	CSVSSGANVLTF
TRBV18	few	TRBJ1-2	TRBD1	17	TGTGCCAGCTCACCAAGACAGGGGGCGGACAATAACTATGGCTACACCTTC	CASSPRQGADNNYGYTF
TRBV19	.	TRBJ1-1	TRBD1	18	TGTGCCAGTAGTATACTCGGACAGGGGTCTCTTAGGGGCACTGAAGCTTTCTTT	CASSILGQGSLRGTEAFF
TRBV5-4	once	TRBJ1-1	.	16	TGTGCCAGCAGCCCCGGAGGGGGGAAATGGAACACTGAAGCTTTCTTT	CASSPGGGKWNTEAFF
TRBV14	.	TRBJ1-1	TRBD1	16	TGTGCCAGCAGCAACAGGGGGGGAACCCGAGGCACTGAAGCTTTCTTT	CASSNRGGTRGTEAFF
TRBV7-2	once	TRBJ1-5	.	13	TGTGCCAGCAGCTTAGCGCCTCGTCAGCCCCAGCATTTT	CASSLAPRQPQHF
TRBV5-1	.	TRBJ2-2	.	16	TGCGCCAGCAGCTTGAATCCGGGACGGAACACCGGGGAGCTGTTTTTT	CASSLNPGRNTGELFF
TRBV27	.	TRBJ1-1	.	14	TGTGCCAGCAGTTCCGAACGGTGGGGGCGAGAAGCTTTCTTT	CASSSERWGREAFF
TRBV6-1	.	TRBJ2-3	.	15	TGTGCCAGCAGGGAAAGACTAGGTGGCACAGATACGCAGTATTTT	CASRERLGGTDTQYF
TRBV10-3	.	TRBJ1-6	TRBD1	15	TGTGCCATCATGAGCCGGACAGGGGGAAATTCACCCCTCCACTTT	CAIMSRTGGNSPLHF
TRBV5-1	.	TRBJ2-6	.	19	TGCGCCAGCAGCTTTTTCAACGACAGAGGCTTCTCTGGGGCCAACGTCCTGACTTTC	CASSFFNDRGFSGANVLTF
TRBV15	.	TRBJ1-1	.	15	TGTGCCACCAGCACCGGTAGGCAGACGAACACTGAAGCTTTCTTT	CATSTGRQTNTEAFF
TRBV9	.	TRBJ1-1	.	13	TGTGCCAGCAGCGTTATCAGGGCAGGTGAAGCTTTCTTT	CASSVIRAGEAFF
TRBV27	.	TRBJ1-2	TRBD1	17	TGTGCCAGCAGTTCTTTGACCGGGACAGGAGCTAACTATGGCTACACCTTC	CASSSLTGTGANYGYTF
TRBV30	few	TRBJ1-3	.	15	TGTGCCTGGAGCCGGGACTCCGGCTCTGGAAACACCATATATTTT	CAWSRDSGSGNTIYF
TRBV5-6	.	TRBJ2-5	TRBD1	16	TGTGCCAGCAGCTCTTACCGGGACAGGGGGTTTGTGACCCAGTACTTC	CASSSYRDRGFVTQYF
TRBV18	.	TRBJ1-4	TRBD1	14	TGTGCCAGCTCTCAACAGGGGACTAATGAAAAACTGTTTTTT	CASSQQGTNEKLFF
TRBV7-9	.	TRBJ1-5	.	19	TGTGCCAGCAGCAGCTCGGGGGGGCCTGGGGGCGGAAGCAATCAGCCCCAGCATTTT	CASSSSGGPGGGSNQPQHF
TRBV6-5	few	TRBJ2-3	.	14	TGTGCCAGCAGTCTACTTCAGCGGGCAGATACGCAGTATTTT	CASSLLQRADTQYF
TRBV27	.	TRBJ1-1	TRBD1	18	TGTGCCAGCAGTAAAACAGGGGCACTAAGATGGGTGAACACTGAAGCTTTCTTT	CASSKTGALRWVNTEAFF
TRBV4-2	.	TRBJ2-3	TRBD2	16	TGTGCCAGCAGCCCGGGACTAGCGGACAGCACAGATACGCAGTATTTT	CASSPGLADSTDTQYF
TRBV28	.	TRBJ1-6	TRBD1	14	TGTGCCAGCAGTCTACCGGGACAGTTGGCACCCCTCCACTTT	CASSLPGQLAPLHF
TRBV5-6	.	TRBJ1-6	.	15	TGTGCCAGCAGCTTGTTACAGGGCTCTAATTCACCCCTCCACTTT	CASSLLQGSNSPLHF
TRBV5-4	.	TRBJ2-7	.	13	TGTGCCAGCAGATCGGGGGCCGCCAACGAGCAGTACTTC	CASRSGAANEQYF
TRBV5-4	.	TRBJ1-1	.	13	TGTGCCAGCAGCTTGATAGAGGGGATCGAGGCTTTCTTT	CASSLIEGIEAFF
TRBV2	.	TRBJ2-2	.	14	TGTGCCAGCAGTGAAGCGGAGGTCCCCGGGGAGCTGTTTTTT	CASSEAEVPGELFF
TRBV11-2	.	TRBJ2-5	TRBD1	13	TGTGCCAGCAGCTTAGGACAGGGGGCTTTGCAGTACTTC	CASSLGQGALQYF
TRBV6-5	.	TRBJ2-1	.	15	TGTGCCAGCAGTTACGACGGGGTCTCCTACAATGAGCAGTTCTTC	CASSYDGVSYNEQFF
TRBV18	.	TRBJ2-1	.	17	TGTGCCAGCTCACCCCAAACTAGCTTCACTGGCCCGAATGAGCAGTTCTTC	CASSPQTSFTGPNEQFF
TRBV7-2	.	TRBJ2-5	.	11	TGTGCCAGCAGCTTAACGAGTGGGCAGTACTTC	CASSLTSGQYF
TRBV12-5	.	TRBJ2-7	TRBD1	16	TGTGCTAGTGGGTCATCCGGGACAGGCCGTCCCTACGAGCAGTACTTC	CASGSSGTGRPYEQYF
TRBV10-3	.	TRBJ2-3	.	13	TGTGCCATCAGTACAGGGGGGGGCGATACGCAGTATTTT	CAISTGGGDTQYF
TRBV7-8	few	TRBJ2-3	TRBD1	16	TGTGCCAGCAGCCGCACAGGACAGGGGTATACAGATACGCAGTATTTT	CASSRTGQGYTDTQYF
TRBV30	.	TRBJ1-1	.	11	TGTGCCACGGGCCTCCTCACTGAAGCTTTCTTT	CATGLLTEAFF
TRBV19	.	TRBJ1-4	.	13	TGTGCCAGTAGGGTCGGTGGTACTGAAAAACTGTTTTTT	CASRVGGTEKLFF
TRBV5-1	.	TRBJ1-1	TRBD1	16	TGCGCCAGCAGCGTAGCCCGGACAGGGTCGGGGACTGAAGCTTTCTTT	CASSVARTGSGTEAFF